This section outlines one T cell receptor beta chain sequence together with its context. Its specificity is not known. Germline V gene lookup returns CDR1 SQVTM and CDR2 ANQGSEA. The CDR3 covers 13 residues. With 4 bases clipped from V and 1 base from J, the junction kept 3 bases outside the gene matches. The protocol was immunoSEQ multiplex PCR, while the TCRdb copy is restricted to in-frame clones and leaves out a portion. The table has around 300,000 clones, approximately 90% seen once. This sample is part of a study of Ad26.COV2.S vaccination and SARS-CoV-2 variants. Study context: The authors gave Ad26.COV2.S intramuscularly, either once or twice 56 days apart.

As to treatment: approximately 18 received Ad26.COV2.S at low or high dose, single or two shots; five or six received placebo; per-sample allocation not given. Specimen acquisition occurred on day 63 following the initial vaccine or placebo injection. Study findings and constraints: Placebo and vaccine recipients had non-spike TCR breadth that was similar. Substantial breadth in spike-specific CD8+ and CD4+ T cell responses was reportedly seen after vaccination.

This TCR was sampled from a person aged 18-60 years who received the Ad26.COV2.S COVID-19 vaccine or a placebo. This sequence joins TRBV29-1 and TRBJ2-5; 7 positions match TRBD2. Sequencing was performed on peripheral blood, taken in a trial of Ad26.COV2.S vaccine versus placebo. Written as DNA, the CDR3 is TGCAGCGTTGGGACTAGACTCCAAGAGACCCAGTACTTC. Translating gives CSVGTRLQETQYF.